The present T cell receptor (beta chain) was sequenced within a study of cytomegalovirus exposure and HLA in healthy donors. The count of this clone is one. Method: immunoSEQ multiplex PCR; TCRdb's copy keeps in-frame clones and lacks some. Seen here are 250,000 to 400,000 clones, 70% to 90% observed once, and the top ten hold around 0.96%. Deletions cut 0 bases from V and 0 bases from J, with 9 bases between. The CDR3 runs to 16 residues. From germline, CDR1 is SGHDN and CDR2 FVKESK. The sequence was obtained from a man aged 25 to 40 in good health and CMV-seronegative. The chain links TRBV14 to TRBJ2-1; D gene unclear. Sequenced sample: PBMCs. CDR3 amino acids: CASSQDFGISYNEQFF. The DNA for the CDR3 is TGTGCCAGCAGCCAAGATTTCGGTATCTCCTACAATGAGCAGTTCTTC.